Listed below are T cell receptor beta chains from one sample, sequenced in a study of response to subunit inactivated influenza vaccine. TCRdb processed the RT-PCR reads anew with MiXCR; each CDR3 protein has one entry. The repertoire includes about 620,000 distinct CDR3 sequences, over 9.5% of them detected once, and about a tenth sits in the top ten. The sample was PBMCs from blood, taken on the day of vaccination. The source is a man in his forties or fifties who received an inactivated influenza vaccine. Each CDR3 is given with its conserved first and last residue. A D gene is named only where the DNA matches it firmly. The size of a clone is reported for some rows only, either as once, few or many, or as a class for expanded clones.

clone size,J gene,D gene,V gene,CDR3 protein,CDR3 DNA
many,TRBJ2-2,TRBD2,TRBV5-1,CASSLNPSGNTGELFF,TGCGCCAGCAGCTTGAATCCTAGCGGGAACACCGGGGAGCTGTTTTTT
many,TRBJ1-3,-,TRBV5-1,CASSLDGSGNTIYF,TGCGCCAGCAGCCTGGACGGCTCTGGAAACACCATATATTTT
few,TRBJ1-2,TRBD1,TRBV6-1,CASSKTGTSNYGYTF,TGTGCCAGCAGTAAGACAGGGACGAGTAACTATGGCTACACCTTC
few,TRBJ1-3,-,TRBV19,CASSIARLNSGNTIYF,TGTGCCAGTAGTATTGCCCGACTGAACTCTGGAAACACCATATATTTT
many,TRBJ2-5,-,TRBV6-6,CASSYETQYF,TGTGCCAGCAGTTACGAGACCCAGTACTTC
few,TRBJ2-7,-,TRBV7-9,CASSSSGQASALTYEQYF,TGTGCCAGCAGCTCCTCAGGACAGGCTAGCGCCCTCACGTACGAGCAGTACTTC
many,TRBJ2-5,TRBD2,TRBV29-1,CSARTSEEETQYF,TGCAGCGCAAGGACTAGCGAAGAAGAGACCCAGTACTTC
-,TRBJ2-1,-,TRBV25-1,CASCGTLESEQFF,TGTGCCAGCTGCGGGACGCTCGAAAGTGAGCAGTTCTTC
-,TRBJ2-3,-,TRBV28,CASSLSEWGSSTDTQYF,TGTGCCAGCAGTTTATCTGAGTGGGGATCTAGCACAGATACGCAGTATTTT
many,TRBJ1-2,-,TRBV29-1,CSVEGENGYTF,TGCAGCGTTGAAGGAGAAAATGGCTACACCTTC
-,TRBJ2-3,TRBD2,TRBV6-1,CASGAGSSTDTQYF,TGTGCCAGCGGAGCGGGATCTAGCACAGATACGCAGTATTTT
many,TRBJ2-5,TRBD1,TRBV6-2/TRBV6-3,CASSSRQGARQETQYF,TGTGCCAGCAGCTCCAGACAGGGGGCGCGTCAAGAGACCCAGTACTTC
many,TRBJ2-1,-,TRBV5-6,CASSLVAGLAPEQFF,TGTGCCAGCAGCTTGGTCGCCGGGCTAGCCCCTGAGCAGTTCTTC
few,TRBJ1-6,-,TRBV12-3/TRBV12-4,CASSSLGRANF,TGTGCCAGCAGTTCGCTGGGACGGGCCAACTTT
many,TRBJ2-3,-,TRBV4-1,CASSRGNTQYF,TGCGCCAGCAGCCGAGGGAATACGCAGTATTTT
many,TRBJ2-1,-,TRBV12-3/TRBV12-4,CASSLGTRNEQFF,TGTGCCAGCAGTTTGGGGACTCGGAATGAGCAGTTCTTC
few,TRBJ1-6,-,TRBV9,CASSGPAGNSPLHF,TGTGCCAGCAGCGGACCCGCTGGTAATTCACCCCTCCACTTT
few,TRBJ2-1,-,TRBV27,CASSLWGRLGEQFF,TGTGCCAGCAGTTTATGGGGTCGGCTAGGTGAGCAGTTCTTC
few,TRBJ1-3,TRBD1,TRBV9,CASSVAHRQGRSGNTIYF,TGTGCCAGCAGCGTAGCTCACCGACAGGGCCGCTCTGGAAACACCATATATTTT
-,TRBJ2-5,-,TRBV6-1,CASSEPVSGAKQETQYF,TGTGCCAGCAGTGAGCCTGTCAGTGGGGCCAAACAAGAGACCCAGTACTTC
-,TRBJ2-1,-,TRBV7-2,CASSLGGKLYNEQFF,TGTGCCAGCAGCTTAGGCGGGAAGCTGTACAATGAGCAGTTCTTC
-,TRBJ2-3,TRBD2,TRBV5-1,CASSPTGTSGIQYF,TGCGCCAGCAGCCCAACCGGGACTAGCGGAATACAGTATTTT
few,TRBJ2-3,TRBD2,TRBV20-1,CSARKPGLAAHTQYF,TGCAGTGCTAGAAAACCGGGACTAGCGGCCCATACGCAGTATTTT
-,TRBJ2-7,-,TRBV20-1,CSARQDADEQYF,TGCAGTGCCCGACAGGACGCGGACGAGCAGTACTTC
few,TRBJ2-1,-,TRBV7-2,CASSLDPIVGYEQFF,TGTGCCAGCAGCTTAGACCCCATAGTAGGATATGAGCAGTTCTTC
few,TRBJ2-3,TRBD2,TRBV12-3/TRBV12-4,CASSFHPPAGVTDTQYF,TGTGCCAGCAGTTTTCACCCTCCGGCGGGAGTAACAGATACGCAGTATTTT
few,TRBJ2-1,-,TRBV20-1,CSASVLRRTAYNEQFF,TGCAGTGCTAGCGTTCTTAGGAGGACGGCCTACAATGAGCAGTTCTTC
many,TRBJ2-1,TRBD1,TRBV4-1,CASSQDRGTGTHEQFF,TGCGCCAGCAGCCAAGATCGAGGGACAGGGACCCATGAGCAGTTCTTC
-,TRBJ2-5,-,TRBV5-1,CASSLTGALRETQYF,TGCGCCAGCAGCTTGACGGGGGCGCTGAGAGAGACCCAGTACTTC
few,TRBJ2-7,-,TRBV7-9,CASSVGISGNEQYF,TGTGCCAGCAGCGTCGGAATTTCGGGCAACGAGCAGTACTTC
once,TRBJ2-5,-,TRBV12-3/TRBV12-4,CASTIGLEETQYF,TGTGCCAGCACCATAGGACTTGAAGAGACCCAGTACTTC
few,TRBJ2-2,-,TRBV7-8,CASSHRYRQSNTGELFF,TGTGCCAGCAGCCATAGGTACAGACAGTCGAACACCGGGGAGCTGTTTTTT
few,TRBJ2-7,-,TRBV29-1,CSVRVSGYEQYF,TGCAGCGTCCGGGTTAGCGGCTACGAGCAGTACTTC
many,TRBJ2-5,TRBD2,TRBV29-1,CSVEFTSGSRETQYF,TGCAGCGTTGAATTCACTAGCGGGAGTCGGGAGACCCAGTACTTC
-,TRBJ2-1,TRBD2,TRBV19,CASSIVAGNNEQFF,TGTGCCAGTAGTATCGTAGCGGGGAACAATGAGCAGTTCTTC
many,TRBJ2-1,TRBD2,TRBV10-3,CAISDSGGDNNEQFF,TGTGCCATCAGCGATAGCGGGGGGGATAACAATGAGCAGTTCTTC
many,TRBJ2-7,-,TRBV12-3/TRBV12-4,CASSLSGRSSYEQYF,TGCGCCAGCAGCTTGTCAGGGAGGAGCTCCTACGAGCAGTACTTC
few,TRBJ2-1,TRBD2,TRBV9,CASSVFTSGDNEQFF,TGTGCCAGCAGCGTATTTACTAGCGGGGACAATGAGCAGTTCTTC
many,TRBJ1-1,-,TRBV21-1,CANTPDRGIGNTEAFF,TGTGCCAACACCCCGGACAGGGGAATTGGGAACACTGAAGCTTTCTTT
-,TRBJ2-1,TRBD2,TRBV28,CASSPLAGGVNEQFF,TGTGCCAGCAGTCCGCTAGCGGGAGGAGTCAATGAGCAGTTCTTC
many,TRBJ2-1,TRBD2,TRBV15,CATSRDIGGNNEQFF,TGTGCCACCAGCAGAGATATCGGGGGGAATAATGAGCAGTTCTTC
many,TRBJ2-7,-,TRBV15,CATSRDLSSGTHEQYF,TGTGCCACCAGCAGAGATCTGAGCTCTGGGACCCACGAGCAGTACTTC
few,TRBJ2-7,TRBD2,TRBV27,CASSLTSGRISYEQYF,TGTGCCAGCAGTTTGACTAGCGGGAGGATCTCCTACGAGCAGTACTTC
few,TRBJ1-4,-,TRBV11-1,CASSPGLPEKLFF,TGTGCCAGCAGCCCAGGACTTCCAGAAAAACTGTTTTTT
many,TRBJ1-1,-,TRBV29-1,CSAATRLREGTEAFF,TGCAGCGCCGCAACGAGGCTACGGGAAGGTACTGAAGCTTTCTTT
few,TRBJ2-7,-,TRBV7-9,CASSLDVGEQYF,TGTGCCAGCAGCTTAGATGTGGGTGAGCAGTACTTC
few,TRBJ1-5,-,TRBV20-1,CSARDIRGDHSNQPQHF,TGCAGTGCTAGAGATATTCGGGGAGATCATAGCAATCAGCCCCAGCATTTT
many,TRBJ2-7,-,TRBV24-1,CATSDPSTGSYEQYF,TGTGCCACCAGTGACCCGTCGACAGGCTCCTACGAGCAGTACTTC
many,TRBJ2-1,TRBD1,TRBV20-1,CSARTGGGNEQFF,TGCAGCGCCCGGACAGGGGGGGGGAATGAGCAGTTCTTC
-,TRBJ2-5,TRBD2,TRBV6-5,CASSLLAGIWETQYF,TGTGCCAGCAGTCTACTAGCGGGGATATGGGAGACCCAGTACTTC